This T cell receptor beta chain was captured by sequencing in a study of response to subunit inactivated influenza vaccine. Study-wide results and limits: A suggestion made by the authors is that each seasonal influenza vaccination recruits few new T cells.

TCRdb reprocessed the RT-PCR reads via MiXCR and lists one record per CDR3 protein. The sample yields about 480,000 distinct CDR3 sequences, around 25% seen once. Per the germline V gene, CDR1 is SGHRS and CDR2 is YFSETQ. This CDR3 has 15 residues. V was trimmed by 0 bases and J by 4 bases, leaving 11 bases between them. A note on this clonotype: The antigen remains unidentified.

Sequencing used CD4+ T cells sorted from PBMCs, obtained 4 to 6 days after vaccination. This clonotype originated in a man between 45 and 60 years old who received an inactivated influenza vaccine. This chain joins TRBV5-1 and TRBJ1-3; D perhaps matches TRBD1 (5 bases). CDR3 sequence reads: CASSLGQGNGNTIYF. The CDR3 DNA reads TGCGCCAGCAGCTTGGGTCAGGGAAACGGAAACACCATATATTTT.